The next 2 T cell receptor beta chains were all read from a single sample in a study of blood T cells in healthy people across ages. Then a second PCR, running about 6 to 12 cycles, was carried out with a sample-barcoded 5' primer and a J-beta primer mix. MiXCR, applied by TCRdb to the 5' RACE reads, yields one record per CDR3 protein. The sample shows some 800,000 distinct CDR3 sequences, 20% to 25% of them seen only once. This sample was also put to use in a study of T cells of mothers and their children.

The sample was blood. The receptor set was obtained from a boy aged 5-17 years in good health.

The V and J genes are TRBV12-3 or TRBV12-4 and TRBJ2-5; D is perhaps TRBD1 or TRBD2 (5 bases each). The CDR3 runs to 12 residues. Between the trimmed V and J ends, which lost 4 bases and 11 bases, there was a span of 14 bases. CDR3 in DNA: TGTGCCAGCAGTTCCAGGGACCACCAGCAGTACTTC. This gives the protein CASSSRDHQQYF.

This rearrangement joins TRBV27 to TRBJ2-3; D gene uncertain. V lost 5 bases to trimming and J lost 4 bases, with 13 bases between them. The CDR3 is 14 amino acids. CDR1 and CDR2 from the germline V gene are MNHEY and SMNVEV (reference sequence). The DNA for the CDR3 is TGTGCCAGCAGTCCAGAGCTAGGTTCAGATACGCAGTATTTT. It specifies CASSPELGSDTQYF.